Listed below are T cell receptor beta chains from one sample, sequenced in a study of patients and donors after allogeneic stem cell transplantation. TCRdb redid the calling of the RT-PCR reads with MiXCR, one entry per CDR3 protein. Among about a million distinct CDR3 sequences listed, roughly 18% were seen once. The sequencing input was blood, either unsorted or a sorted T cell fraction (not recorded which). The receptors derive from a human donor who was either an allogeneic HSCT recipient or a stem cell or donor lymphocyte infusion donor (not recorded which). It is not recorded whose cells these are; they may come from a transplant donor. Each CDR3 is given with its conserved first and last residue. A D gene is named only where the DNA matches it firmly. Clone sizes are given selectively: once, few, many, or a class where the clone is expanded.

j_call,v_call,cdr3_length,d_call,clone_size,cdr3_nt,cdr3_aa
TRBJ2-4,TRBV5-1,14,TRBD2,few,TGCGCCAGCACCCAGGGAGGGAACAAAAACATTCAGTACTTC,CASTQGGNKNIQYF
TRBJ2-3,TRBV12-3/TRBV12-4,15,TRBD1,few,TGTGCCAGCAGGCGACAGGGGGCTATCACAGATACGCAGTATTTT,CASRRQGAITDTQYF
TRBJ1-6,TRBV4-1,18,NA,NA,TGCGCCAGCAGCGACGCGCACGGAGGAAGCTCCTATAATTCACCCCTCCACTTT,CASSDAHGGSSYNSPLHF
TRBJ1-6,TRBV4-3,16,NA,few,TGCGCCAGCAGACAAGACTCTAACCGGAATAATTCACCCCTCCACTTT,CASRQDSNRNNSPLHF
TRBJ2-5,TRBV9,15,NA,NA,TGTGCCAGCAGCGGGGGTGCGGACAGTCAAGAGACCCAGTACTTC,CASSGGADSQETQYF
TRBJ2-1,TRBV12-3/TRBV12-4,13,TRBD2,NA,TGTGCCAGCAGATTGGGCGGGGGCAATGAGCAGTTCTTC,CASRLGGGNEQFF
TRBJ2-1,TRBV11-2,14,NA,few,TGTGCCAGCAGCTTAGTACTAGCAATCAATGAGCAGTTCTTC,CASSLVLAINEQFF
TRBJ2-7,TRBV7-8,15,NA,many,TGTGCCAGCAGCTTAGAGACGGGGAACTCCTACGAGCAGTACTTC,CASSLETGNSYEQYF
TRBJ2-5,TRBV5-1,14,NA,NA,TGCGCCAGCAGCTTGGTGATCCAGGGGGAGACCCAGTACTTC,CASSLVIQGETQYF
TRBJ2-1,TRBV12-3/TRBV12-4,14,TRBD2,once,TGTGCCAGCAGTTTAGAAGTAGCGGGAGTTGAGCAGTTCTTC,CASSLEVAGVEQFF
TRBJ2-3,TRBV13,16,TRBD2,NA,TGTGCCAGCAGCCCCCCCTCTAGCGGCGGCCCAGATACGCAGTATTTT,CASSPPSSGGPDTQYF
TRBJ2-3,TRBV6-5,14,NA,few,TGTGCCAGCAGTTACCGTAGCTTCATAGATACGCAGTATTTT,CASSYRSFIDTQYF
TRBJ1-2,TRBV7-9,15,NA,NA,TGTGCCAGCAGCTTAAAGTCCAGGAACGACTATGGCTACACCTTC,CASSLKSRNDYGYTF
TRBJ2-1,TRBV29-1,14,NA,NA,TGCAGCGTGGGGACTCGCTTTTCCTACAATGAGCAGTTCTTC,CSVGTRFSYNEQFF
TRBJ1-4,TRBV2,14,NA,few,TGTGCCAGCAGTGAACTGGTGGGCAATGAAAAACTGTTTTTT,CASSELVGNEKLFF
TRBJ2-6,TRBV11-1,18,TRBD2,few,TGTGCCAGCAGCTTTCTGGGGAGGGACTCCTCTGGGGCCAACGTCCTGACTTTC,CASSFLGRDSSGANVLTF